A selection of T cell receptor beta chains follows, all from one sample in a study of Ad26.COV2.S vaccination and SARS-CoV-2 variants. Libraries were prepared by immunoSEQ multiplex PCR; TCRdb keeps only in-frame clonotypes and omits some of them. In the table there are a few hundred thousand clones, 70% to 90% of which are singletons. The sequencing used peripheral blood, collected in a trial of Ad26.COV2.S vaccine versus placebo. The receptors originated from a person aged 18 to 65 who received the Ad26.COV2.S COVID-19 vaccine or a placebo. CDR3s include the opening cysteine and the closing phenylalanine or tryptophan. D genes are given only for firm matches. Expanded clones get a size class; other rows say once, few or many, or leave the size out.

V gene	D gene	clone size	J gene	CDR3 DNA	CDR3 protein
TRBV30	-	-	TRBJ1-2	TGTGCCTGGAGTGCGTATAAAGGCCGCCCTAGCACCTTC	CAWSAYKGRPSTF
TRBV9	-	once	TRBJ2-7	TGTGCCAGCAGCGTAGTAGCGGACGGGGGCGAGCAGTACTTC	CASSVVADGGEQYF
TRBV7-2	TRBD1	-	TRBJ2-3	TGTGCCAGCAGCTTAGGCGGCAGGGGGCCCACAGATACGCAGTATTTT	CASSLGGRGPTDTQYF
TRBV6-5	-	-	TRBJ2-7	TGTGCCAGCAGTTACGGGGGGCCCCCCGCCTACGAGCAGTACTTC	CASSYGGPPAYEQYF
TRBV27	-	-	TRBJ2-1	TGTGCCAGCAGTCCCGGGGGCTCCTACAATGAGCAGTTCTTC	CASSPGGSYNEQFF
TRBV5-4	-	-	TRBJ2-1	TGTGCCAGCAGCTTGTCCGCACCCTTTTCGCCCTACAATGAGCAGTTCTTC	CASSLSAPFSPYNEQFF
TRBV6-2/TRBV6-3	-	-	TRBJ2-7	TGTGCCAGCAGCCCATATGACGAGCAGTACTTC	CASSPYDEQYF
TRBV19	-	-	TRBJ2-6	TGTGCCAGTAGTATACCGGGCTCTGGGGCCAACGTCCTGACTTTC	CASSIPGSGANVLTF
TRBV5-1	-	-	TRBJ2-2	TGCGCCAGCAGCTTGGGGCAGGGGAACACCGGGGAGCTGTTTTTT	CASSLGQGNTGELFF
TRBV11-3	-	-	TRBJ2-5	TGTGCCAGCAGCTTAGGGGGCCAGGACCAAGAGACCCAGTACTTC	CASSLGGQDQETQYF
TRBV27	-	-	TRBJ2-7	TGTGCCAGTGCCTCAGGGGTCTCTTACTACGAGCAGTACTTC	CASASGVSYYEQYF
TRBV7-9	-	-	TRBJ1-1	TGTGCCTGTTCAGGGGATATGAACACTGAAGCTTTCTTT	CACSGDMNTEAFF
TRBV11-2	TRBD2	-	TRBJ2-7	TGTGCCAGCAGCTTATTGCGGGGGGGCTACGAGCAGTACTTC	CASSLLRGGYEQYF
TRBV6-5	TRBD1	-	TRBJ1-4	TGTGCCAGCAGTACCGGGACAGGGAATGAAAAACTGTTTTTT	CASSTGTGNEKLFF
TRBV5-6	TRBD1	-	TRBJ2-7	TGTGCCAGCAGCCGGCCGGCCGGGACAGGGGTTCCCTACGAGCAGTACTTC	CASSRPAGTGVPYEQYF
TRBV30	-	-	TRBJ1-2	TGTGCCTGGAGTGTACCGTTGGTGACAGGCGGACAGTACACCTTC	CAWSVPLVTGGQYTF
TRBV9	TRBD2	-	TRBJ2-3	TGTGCCAGCAGCTCCTCCCGGGGGGTGACAGATACGCAGTATTTT	CASSSSRGVTDTQYF
TRBV7-9	-	-	TRBJ2-7	TGTGCCAGCAGCCTGGGTAGCAGGAACTACGAGCAGTACTTC	CASSLGSRNYEQYF
TRBV28	-	-	TRBJ2-7	TGTGCCAGCAGTTTGGAGCGTAGTCTGAACGAGCAGTACTTC	CASSLERSLNEQYF
TRBV7-2	TRBD2	-	TRBJ2-3	TGTGCCAGCAGCCGGGGGGGCGCCACAGATACGCAGTATTTT	CASSRGGATDTQYF
TRBV5-1	-	few	TRBJ1-6	TGCGCCAGCAGCTTGGAGCAGGGAGGTCCGTATTCACCCCTCCACTTT	CASSLEQGGPYSPLHF
TRBV4-2	-	-	TRBJ2-3	TGTGCCAGCAGCCAAGTCGGGACGGGCCTGGCCCCAGATACGCAGTATTTT	CASSQVGTGLAPDTQYF
TRBV5-8	-	-	TRBJ2-5	TGTGCCAGCCCTGCTCGAGAGACCCAGTACTTC	CASPARETQYF
TRBV6-5	-	once	TRBJ2-3	TGTGCCAGCAGCCGCGACGGACAGAGCACAGATACGCAGTATTTT	CASSRDGQSTDTQYF
TRBV6-5	-	-	TRBJ2-7	TGTGCCAGCAGGGATCCCACAGGGATCTACGAGCAGTACTTC	CASRDPTGIYEQYF
TRBV30	-	-	TRBJ2-1	TGTGCCTGGAGTAGAAGGACCAATGAGCAGTTCTTC	CAWSRRTNEQFF
TRBV7-8	TRBD2	-	TRBJ2-1	TGTGCCAGCAGCCGTGCGGGGGGGGTTCCGTTCTTC	CASSRAGGVPFF
TRBV5-1	TRBD1	-	TRBJ2-1	TGCGCCAGCAGCTCCACGGGGACAGGGCAGAATGAGCAGTTCTTC	CASSSTGTGQNEQFF
TRBV6-6	-	-	TRBJ1-1	TGTGCCAGCAGTTACTGGCGGTTTAGGAAAGCTTTCTTT	CASSYWRFRKAFF
TRBV5-7	-	-	TRBJ2-1	TGTGCCAGCAGCTTGACTAGCAATGAGCAGTTCTTC	CASSLTSNEQFF
TRBV19	TRBD1	-	TRBJ2-7	TGTGCCAGTAGTAGGACAGGGTGGTCCTACGAGCAGTACTTC	CASSRTGWSYEQYF
TRBV30	-	-	TRBJ1-1	TGTGCCTGGAGTCGAGGGAGGGACACTGAAGCTTTCTTT	CAWSRGRDTEAFF
TRBV7-9	TRBD2	-	TRBJ2-5	TGTGCCAGCAGCGACCGGGGGGGCCGGGAGACCCAGTACTTC	CASSDRGGRETQYF
TRBV28	-	-	TRBJ2-1	TGTGCCAGCAGTTTCCTGAGGGTCAATGAGCAGTTCTTC	CASSFLRVNEQFF
TRBV5-4	-	-	TRBJ1-3	TGTGCCAGCACCCCCGACACCAACTCTGGAAACACCATATATTTT	CASTPDTNSGNTIYF
TRBV3-1/TRBV3-2	-	-	TRBJ2-2	TGTGCCAGCAGCCAAGCTTACGGGGGCGGGGAGCTGTTTTTT	CASSQAYGGGELFF
TRBV5-6	-	-	TRBJ2-5	TGTGCCAGCAGCTTGGCTAGTGGAGAGACCCAGTACTTC	CASSLASGETQYF
TRBV5-4	TRBD2	-	TRBJ2-3	TGTGCCAGCAGCTCTAGCGGGCATAGCACAGATACGCAGTATTTT	CASSSSGHSTDTQYF